The source of this T cell receptor beta chain is a study of blood T cells in healthy people across ages. CDR1 is WSHSY and CDR2 is SAAADI in the germline V gene. Losses at the gene ends were 8 bases for V and 4 bases for J; bases not matched to a gene: 5. The CDR3 extends over 14 amino acids. On this clonotype itself: The antigen is unknown.

Donation came from healthy Caucasian individuals in Russia who were aged about 6 to 95. Researchers report isolating at least 6 million PBMCs per sample. Points from the study as a whole: The unknown donor CMV status may have confounded expanded clonotype changes. The fall in TCR beta diversity per million T cells was roughly linear with age.

It was with a sample-barcoded 5' primer and a J-beta primer mix that a second PCR of about 7 to 12 cycles was run. TCRdb used MiXCR to reprocess the 5' RACE reads, holding one entry per CDR3 protein. Of about 1.6 million distinct CDR3 sequences in the sample, approximately 32% were seen once. This receptor was obtained from a woman in her 30s in good health. The chain recombines TRBV10-2 with TRBJ2-3; 11 bases match TRBD2. Sequenced: blood. This CDR3 is CASGTSGGADTQYF. The CDR3 DNA is TGCGCCAGCGGGACTAGCGGAGGGGCAGATACGCAGTATTTT.